Below are 16 T cell receptor beta chains sequenced from a single sample in a study of OX40 agonist ivuxolimab in advanced cancers. Generated by immunoSEQ multiplex PCR, the TCRdb table keeps only in-frame clones and is missing some. The sample records tens of thousands of clones, around 85% being singletons. The sequences come from CD4+ or CD8+ T cells sorted from blood, collected in a trial of the OX40 agonist ivuxolimab. These receptors originate from an adult with an advanced solid tumor such as melanoma, head and neck, liver or kidney cancer.

The CDR3 reads CASSLFKTGSNTEAFF. CDR3 bases: TGTGCCAGCAGTTTATTTAAGACAGGATCGAACACTGAAGCTTTCTTT. The rearrangement joins TRBV27 to TRBJ1-1; perhaps TRBD1 as D (6 bases). From germline, CDR1 is MNHEY and CDR2 SMNVEV (reference sequence). Trimming took off 1 base at V and 1 base at J, with 13 bases between the two ends. This CDR3 has 16 residues.

The gene calls are TRBV10-3 and TRBJ2-7; 10 bases fit TRBD2. Germline V gene lookup returns CDR1 ENHRY and CDR2 SYGVKD. This CDR3 comprises 15 residues. Germline trimming cut 4 bases from V and 6 bases from J; bases unmatched to any gene: 9. As DNA, the CDR3 is TGTGCCATCAGTGGTAGGGGACTAGCGATTAGCGAGCAGTACTTC. Its translation: CAISGRGLAISEQYF.

This clone turned up a few times. The chain uses TRBV7-9 and TRBJ1-2, with D hard to call. Germline loops: CDR1 SEHNR, CDR2 FQNEAQ (reference sequence). V lost 2 bases, J lost 7 bases, and 11 bases lay in between. The length of the CDR3 is 13 residues. The CDR3 loop reads CASSLRAAPGYTF. CDR3 nucleotides: TGTGCCAGCAGCTTACGGGCCGCCCCTGGCTACACCTTC.

This clone has a single count. V gene TRBV11-2 combines with J gene TRBJ2-5; D is unclear. The germline gives CDR1 SGHAT, CDR2 FQNNGV. The V and J ends lost 7 bases and 4 bases respectively, with 13 bases between them. This CDR3 has 13 amino acids. DNA for the CDR3: TGTGCCAGCACCCTCCAGGTCCCAGAGACCCAGTACTTC. Its protein is CASTLQVPETQYF.

This clone was counted only a few times. The gene calls are TRBV18 and TRBJ2-7; 10 bases align to TRBD2. Germline CDR1 KGHSH, CDR2 LQKENI. Trimming removed 6 bases from V and 5 bases from J; junction bases left unmatched: 10. This CDR3 comprises 15 residues. CDR3: CASSGERGGSDEQYF. DNA for the CDR3: TGTGCCAGCTCGGGCGAGCGGGGGGGATCCGACGAGCAGTACTTC. The full variable domain, rest sourced from reference TRBV18 and TRBJ2-7, is NAGVMQNPRHLVRRRGQEARLRCSPMKGHSHVYWYRQLPEEGLKFMVYLQKENIIDESGMPKERFSAEFPKEGPSILRIQQVVRGDSAAYFCASSGERGGSDEQYFGPGTRLTVT.

The DNA for the CDR3 is TGTGCCAGCAGTGAAGCAGGACTTTCGGGAGAGACCCAGTACTTC. It translates to CASSEAGLSGETQYF. The gene calls are TRBV2 and TRBJ2-5; D is perhaps TRBD2 (5 bases). The ends were cut back, 0 bases at V and 4 bases at J, with 12 bases in the middle. The germline V gene has CDR1 SNHLY and CDR2 FYNNEI. The CDR3 has 15 residues.

V is TRBV29-1 and J is TRBJ2-1, with TRBD2 matching over 14 bases. The ends lost 2 bases at V and 7 bases at J; junction bases unmatched: 16. Germline V gene lookup returns CDR1 SQVTM and CDR2 ANQGSEA. This CDR3 has 19 amino acids. Here the CDR3 DNA reads TGCAGCGTTGAACCCCCAAGACTAGCGGGAGGGCGGTCGCCTAATGAGCAGTTCTTC. Protein: CSVEPPRLAGGRSPNEQFF.

The chain combines TRBV4-1 with TRBJ1-2; maybe TRBD1 (6 bases). V lost 3 bases, J lost 12 bases, and 23 bases lay in between. CDR3 length: 15 amino acids. Looked up from germline, CDR1 is MGHRA and CDR2 is YSYEKL. DNA for the CDR3: TGCGCCAGCAGCCATGCAGGATCGGGGGCCTCCGGAAACACCTTC. Translated, it gives CASSHAGSGASGNTF.

The chain recombines TRBV28 with TRBJ1-5; perhaps TRBD1 as D (5 bases). This CDR3 has 15 residues. The germline V and J ends were trimmed by 5 bases and 8 bases, with 19 bases remaining between them. The germline CDR1 and CDR2 sequences are MDHEN and SYDVKM. CDR3 sequence reads: CASSPPVGGMEPQHF. In DNA form, the CDR3 reads TGTGCCAGCAGTCCCCCCGTGGGGGGTATGGAGCCCCAGCATTTT.

The rearrangement uses TRBV7-8 and TRBJ1-5; 10 bases fit TRBD1. J lost 1 base, V lost 5 bases, and 5 bases had no gene match. The CDR3 is 16 amino acids. Germline CDR1 and CDR2: SGHVS and FQNEAQ. The CDR3 loop is CASSQPGQGSNQPQHF. The CDR3 region has the DNA TGTGCCAGCAGCCAACCGGGACAGGGGAGCAATCAGCCCCAGCATTTT.

This clone was seen a handful of times. The CDR3 reads CASSPQETQYF. The CDR3 DNA sequence: TGTGCCAGCAGCCCCCAAGAGACCCAGTACTTC. This rearrangement joins TRBV7-9 to TRBJ2-5, with D unresolved. The CDR3 has 11 residues. CDR1 and CDR2 (germline): SEHNR, FQNEAQ (reference sequence). V shed 5 bases and J shed 1 base, with 2 bases lying between them.

This sequence joins TRBV27 and TRBJ1-5, with D uncertain. The CDR3 loop spans 15 amino acids. Germline V lookup: CDR1 MNHEY, CDR2 SMNVEV (reference sequence). V was cut by 0 bases and J by 3 bases, with 9 bases left in between. CDR3 sequence (DNA): TGTGCCAGCAGTTTATCGCTAGGGATCAATCAGCCCCAGCATTTT. This encodes CASSLSLGINQPQHF.

This clone was seen a single time. V gene TRBV9 combines with J gene TRBJ2-1; 7 bases agree with TRBD1. Per germline, CDR1 SGDLS and CDR2 YYNGEE. The trim removed 3 bases at V and 5 bases at J, leaving 8 bases unmatched. There are 15 residues in the CDR3. The CDR3: CASSETGTADNEQFF. CDR3 coding DNA: TGTGCCAGCAGCGAAACCGGGACAGCAGACAATGAGCAGTTCTTC.

In this sample, this clone turned up a few times. The chain employs TRBV15 and TRBJ2-7; perhaps TRBD2 as D (5 bases). Per the germline V gene, CDR1 is LNHNV and CDR2 is YYDKDF (reference sequence). This CDR3 region has 18 residues. V dropped 1 base and J dropped 1 base, with 20 bases sitting between them. The CDR3 protein is CATSRVLLLSDSSYEQYF. CDR3 nucleotide sequence: TGTGCCACCAGCAGAGTACTATTGCTTTCGGACTCGTCCTACGAGCAGTACTTC.

The V and J genes are TRBV7-3 and TRBJ2-1, with D perhaps TRBD2 (6 bases). Germline V CDR1 and CDR2: SGHTA, FQGTGA. Trimming cost V 1 base and J 7 bases, with 14 bases left between them. The CDR3 runs to 15 residues. The CDR3 DNA sequence: TGTGCCAGCAGCTTAAGGTCGGGAGAGGGTAATGAGCAGTTCTTC. This encodes CASSLRSGEGNEQFF.

The chain employs TRBV4-1 and TRBJ2-2; 12 bases map to TRBD1. V lost 2 bases, J lost 8 bases, and 15 bases stayed unmatched. The CDR3 spans 19 residues. The germline V gene has CDR1 MGHRA and CDR2 YSYEKL. For the CDR3, the DNA is TGCGCCAGCAGCCAACCCCCAAGGGGGACAGGGGGCTCTACGGGGGAGCTGTTTTTT. It specifies CASSQPPRGTGGSTGELFF.